This T cell receptor (beta chain) is drawn from a study of blood T cell repertoires in COVID-19. As for the study in general: Acute and convalescent COVID-19 samples came from the United States, Italy and Spain. Sample material is recorded as cDNA or gDNA derived from T cells, B-cell-depleted T cells, or PBMCs.

Study processing details: Amplification of reference gene primers provided the estimated nucleated cell counts. Sequencing used immunoSEQ multiplex PCR; TCRdb keeps in-frame clones, though not all of them. V, J and clone size derive from that table, while D and trimming were established from the DNA sequence. The table records about 380,000 clones, around 85% of them present only once. This CDR3 is built from 14 residues. With V trimmed by 5 bases and J by 4 bases, 8 bases remained unmatched. Germline V gives CDR1 SGHKS, CDR2 YYEKEE (reference sequence). The sample taken for sequencing was peripheral blood. J is TRBJ2-5 and V is TRBV5-5, with TRBD1 identical over 7 bases. The TCR originated in a young woman with acute or convalescent COVID-19. The CDR3 loop reads CASSRRQGRETQYF. CDR3 sequence (DNA): TGTGCCAGCAGTCGTAGACAGGGTAGAGAGACCCAGTACTTC.